The present entry profiles one T cell receptor (beta chain) with its context. This record belongs to a study of shared clonotypes between healthy human individuals. Deep-level assay runs were performed. Libraries were prepared by immunoSEQ multiplex PCR; TCRdb keeps only in-frame clonotypes and omits some of them. The data contain over a million clones, 70% to 80% of them singletons. Germline-derived CDR1 and CDR2 are LGHNA and YNFKEQ. Trimming took 0 bases from V and 5 from J, leaving 10 bases between them. The CDR3 has 14 amino acids. The material sequenced was memory CD4+ T cells from PBMCs. Subset in this sample: CD45RA-negative fraction. This sequence originates from a man between 18 and 29 years old in good health. Some clones in this sample may be carry-over from other donors' samples. The V call is TRBV4-2, the J call TRBJ1-2; no reliable D call. CDR3: CASSQDRLSYGYTF. CDR3 DNA sequence: TGTGCCAGCAGCCAAGATAGGCTGTCATATGGCTACACCTTC.